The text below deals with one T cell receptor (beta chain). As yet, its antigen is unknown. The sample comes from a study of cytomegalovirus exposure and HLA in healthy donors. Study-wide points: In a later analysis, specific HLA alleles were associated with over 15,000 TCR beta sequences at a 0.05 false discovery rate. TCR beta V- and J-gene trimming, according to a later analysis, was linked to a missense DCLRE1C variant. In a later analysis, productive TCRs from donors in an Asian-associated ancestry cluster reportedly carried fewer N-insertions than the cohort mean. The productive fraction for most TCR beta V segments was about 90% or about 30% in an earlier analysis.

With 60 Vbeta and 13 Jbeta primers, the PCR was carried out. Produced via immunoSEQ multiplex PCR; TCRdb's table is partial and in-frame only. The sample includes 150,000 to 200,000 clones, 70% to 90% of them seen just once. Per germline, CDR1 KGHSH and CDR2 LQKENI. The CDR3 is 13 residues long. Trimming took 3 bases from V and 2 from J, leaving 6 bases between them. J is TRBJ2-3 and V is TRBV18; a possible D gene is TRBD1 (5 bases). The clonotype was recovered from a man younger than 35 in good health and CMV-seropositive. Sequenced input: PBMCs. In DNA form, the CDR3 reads TGTGCCAGCTCACCGACAGACACAGATACGCAGTATTTT. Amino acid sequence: CASSPTDTDTQYF.